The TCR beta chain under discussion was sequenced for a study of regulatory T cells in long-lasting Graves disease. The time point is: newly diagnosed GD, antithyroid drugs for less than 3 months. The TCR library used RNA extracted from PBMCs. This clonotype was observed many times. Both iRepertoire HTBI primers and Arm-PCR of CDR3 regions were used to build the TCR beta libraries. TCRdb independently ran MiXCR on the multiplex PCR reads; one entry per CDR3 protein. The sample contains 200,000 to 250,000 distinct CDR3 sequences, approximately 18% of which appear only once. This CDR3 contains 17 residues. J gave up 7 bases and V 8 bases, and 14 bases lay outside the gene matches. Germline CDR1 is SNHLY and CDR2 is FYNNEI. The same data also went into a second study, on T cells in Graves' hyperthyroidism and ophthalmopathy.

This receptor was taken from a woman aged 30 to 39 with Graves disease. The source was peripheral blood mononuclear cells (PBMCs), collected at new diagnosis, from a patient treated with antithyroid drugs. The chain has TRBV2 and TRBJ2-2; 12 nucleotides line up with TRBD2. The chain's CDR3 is CASAPRLAGGWSGELFF. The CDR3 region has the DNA TGTGCCAGCGCCCCTCGGCTAGCGGGAGGGTGGAGCGGGGAGCTGTTTTTT.